These 7 T cell receptor beta chains came from one sample sequenced in a study of regulatory T cells in long-lasting Graves disease. The time point is: newly diagnosed GD, antithyroid drugs for less than 3 months. Researchers made the TCR library from RNA that was extracted from PBMCs. HTBI primers from iRepertoire and Arm-PCR of CDR3 regions yielded the TCR beta libraries. TCRdb used MiXCR to reprocess the multiplex PCR reads, holding one entry per CDR3 protein. The profile shows a few hundred thousand distinct CDR3 sequences, approximately 18% of them singletons. The same sample was also studied in work on T cells in Graves' hyperthyroidism and ophthalmopathy.

Here the sequenced sample was peripheral blood mononuclear cells (PBMCs), taken at new diagnosis, from a patient treated with antithyroid drugs. Receptor source: a woman in her twenties or thirties with Graves disease.

This clonotype was seen ten or more times. The chain couples TRBV13 to TRBJ1-4; no firm D call. V gave up 4 bases and J gave up 4 bases, with 13 bases separating them. This CDR3 region has 15 residues. Germline V gene sequence: CDR1 PRHDT, CDR2 FYEKMQ (reference sequence). The CDR3 spells CASSSSLTGNEKLFF. The CDR3 DNA reads TGTGCCAGCAGCTCGTCCCTGACGGGTAATGAAAAACTGTTTTTT.

In its sample, this clonotype was seen many times. The chain couples TRBV28 to TRBJ1-5; TRBD1 matches at 7 bases. Germline V gene sequence: CDR1 MDHEN, CDR2 SYDVKM. The CDR3 has 14 residues. V lost 6 bases to trimming and J lost 6 bases; unmatched junction nucleotides: 8. The CDR3 bases are TGTGCCAGCAGCTCTCCAGGGGGACGTCAGCCCCAGCATTTT. This sequence encodes CASSSPGGRQPQHF.

This clonotype occurred many times. The chain recombines TRBV19 with TRBJ1-2; the match to TRBD1 covers 7 bases. Germline lookup yields CDR1 LNHDA and CDR2 SQIVND (reference sequence). V lost 5 bases, J lost 4 bases, and 1 base stayed unmatched. The CDR3 consists of 12 residues. The CDR3 sequence is CASSWTGYGYTF. Here the CDR3 DNA reads TGTGCCAGTAGTTGGACAGGCTATGGCTACACCTTC.

This clonotype was detected a few times. This chain links TRBV7-9 with TRBJ1-4, with a possible D match to TRBD1 (6 bases). The CDR3 consists of 16 residues. The germline CDR1 and CDR2 sequences are SEHNR and FQNEAQ (reference sequence). V lost 5 bases, J lost 5 bases, and 18 bases lay in between. The CDR3 DNA reads as TGTGCCAGCAGCCAGCTCGCGACAGGTGCGAATGAAAAACTGTTTTTT. The encoded protein is CASSQLATGANEKLFF.

This clonotype was counted at least ten times. The chain couples TRBV27 to TRBJ1-2; no clear D gene. Trimming pared 5 bases from V and 2 bases from J, leaving 15 bases between. This CDR3 region has 15 residues. Germline CDR1 is MNHEY and CDR2 is SMNVEV (reference sequence). The CDR3 coding sequence is TGTGCCAGCAGTACCACGGGAACCTTCAACTATGGCTACACCTTC. Translating gives CASSTTGTFNYGYTF.

The table lists this clonotype with many counts. This rearrangement joins TRBV30 to TRBJ1-4, with no clear D. Germline V gene data show CDR1 as GTSNPN and CDR2 as SVGIG (reference sequence). The CDR3 runs 14 residues. Trimming stripped 3 bases from V and 0 bases from J, with 8 bases between. CDR3 in amino acids: CAWSRYSTNEKLFF. The CDR3 region has the DNA TGTGCCTGGAGCCGGTACTCAACTAATGAAAAACTGTTTTTT.

This clonotype was detected ten times or more. The gene calls are TRBV15 and TRBJ2-7; 7 nucleotides agree with TRBD2. CDR3 size: 15 residues. Germline V gene data show CDR1 as LNHNV and CDR2 as YYDKDF (reference sequence). The trim removed 0 bases at V and 2 bases at J, leaving 4 bases unmatched. The CDR3 bases are TGTGCCACCAGCAGAGATTCCGGGACTACCTACGAGCAGTACTTC. As protein: CATSRDSGTTYEQYF.